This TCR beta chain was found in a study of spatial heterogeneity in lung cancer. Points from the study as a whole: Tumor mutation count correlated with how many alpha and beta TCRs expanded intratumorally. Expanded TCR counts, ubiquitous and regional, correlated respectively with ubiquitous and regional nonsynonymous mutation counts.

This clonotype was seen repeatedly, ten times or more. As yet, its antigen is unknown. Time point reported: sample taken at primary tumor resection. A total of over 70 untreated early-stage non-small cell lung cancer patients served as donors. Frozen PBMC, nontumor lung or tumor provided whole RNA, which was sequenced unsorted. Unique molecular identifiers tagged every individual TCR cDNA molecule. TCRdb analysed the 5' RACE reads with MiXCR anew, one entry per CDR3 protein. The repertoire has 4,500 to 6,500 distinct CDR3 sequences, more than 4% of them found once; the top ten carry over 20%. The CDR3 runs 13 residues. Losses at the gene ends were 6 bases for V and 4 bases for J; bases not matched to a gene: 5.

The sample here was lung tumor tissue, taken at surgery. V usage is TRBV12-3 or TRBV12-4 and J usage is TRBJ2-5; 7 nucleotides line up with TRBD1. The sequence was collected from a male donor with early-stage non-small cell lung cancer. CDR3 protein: CASRPSGGETQYF. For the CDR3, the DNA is TGTGCCAGCAGACCCTCAGGGGGAGAGACCCAGTACTTC.